The sequence of this TCR beta chain was determined in a study of blood T cell repertoires in COVID-19. In the study's own analysis: Reference gene primers were amplified, and this amplification served to estimate nucleated cell counts. The method was immunoSEQ multiplex PCR; TCRdb's version includes in-frame clones alone and lacks a portion of them. Clonal size and the V and J genes are those of that table, whereas D and trimming came from the DNA. This table holds a few hundred thousand clones, 85% to 90% found once. This sequence was found in a man aged 35 to 55 who had recovered from COVID-19. The sequenced sample consisted of PBMCs or T cells enriched from blood (not recorded which).

The CDR3 coding sequence is TGCGCCAGCAGCGAGACAGGGGGCGGAAACACCATATATTTT. It codes for CASSETGGGNTIYF. The chain joins TRBV5-1 to TRBJ1-3, with 10 positions matching TRBD1. The CDR3 sequence is 14 residues long. V lost 4 bases and J lost 4; bases outside the gene matches: 2. Germline V gene sequence: CDR1 SGHRS, CDR2 YFSETQ.